The 11 T cell receptor beta chains given below trace back to one sample, sequenced in a study of brain metastases from non-small cell lung cancer. The protocol was immunoSEQ multiplex PCR, while the TCRdb copy is restricted to in-frame clones and leaves out a portion. The sample lists a few thousand clones; approximately 80% were seen once. The source material was primary lung tumor tissue. These receptors all stem from a donor at least 40 years old with non-small cell lung cancer.

This rearrangement joins TRBV6-1 to TRBJ2-7; D is unclear. The CDR3 length is 16 residues. The V end lost 0 bases, the J end lost 0 bases, and 12 bases lay between the germline ends. Looked up from germline, CDR1 is MNHNS and CDR2 is SASEGT. CDR3 bases: TGTGCCAGCAGTGAAGCAGCGCTTGGGGTCTCCTACGAGCAGTACTTC. Its translation is CASSEAALGVSYEQYF.

V usage is TRBV28 and J usage is TRBJ1-1; 7 bases line up with TRBD1. With 3 bases clipped from V and 1 base from J, the junction kept 2 bases outside the gene matches. Germline CDR1 and CDR2: MDHEN and SYDVKM. The CDR3 is 14 amino acids. The chain's CDR3 is CASSLTGRNTEAFF. CDR3 nucleotides: TGTGCCAGCAGTTTGACAGGGCGGAACACTGAAGCTTTCTTT.

This clone was seen a few times. V usage is TRBV6-2 or TRBV6-3 and J usage is TRBJ1-5; 8 bases align to TRBD1. The V and J ends lost 1 base and 6 bases, in that order; junction bases with no gene match: 5. Germline CDR1 and CDR2: MNHEY and SVGEGT. This CDR3 has 15 residues. The CDR3 loop is CASSYFRTGSQPQHF. The CDR3 nucleotides are TGTGCCAGCAGTTACTTCCGGACAGGGAGTCAGCCCCAGCATTTT.

The J gene is TRBJ2-7, the V gene TRBV5-1, with D possibly being TRBD1 (5 bases). The CDR3 extends over 12 amino acids. Germline V gives CDR1 SGHRS, CDR2 YFSETQ. V was cut by 4 bases and J by 0 bases, with 5 bases left in between. This CDR3 reads CASSDSSYEQYF. Written as DNA, the CDR3 is TGCGCCAGCAGCGACAGCTCCTACGAGCAGTACTTC.

V gene TRBV27 combines with J gene TRBJ1-1, with 7 bases fitting TRBD1. J was trimmed by 4 bases and V by 3 bases; bases with no gene match: 8. Germline CDR1 MNHEY, CDR2 SMNVEV (reference sequence). The CDR3 loop spans 15 amino acids. The chain's CDR3 is CASSFSSGGVTEAFF. In DNA form, the CDR3 reads TGTGCCAGCAGTTTTTCATCAGGGGGGGTCACTGAAGCTTTCTTT.

The chain joins TRBV4-2 to TRBJ1-3; D gene ambiguous. Germline V gene sequence: CDR1 LGHNA, CDR2 YNFKEQ. The CDR3 spans 15 residues. The ends were cut back, 1 base at V and 2 bases at J, with 9 bases in the middle. CDR3 sequence reads: CASSQARSTGNTIYF. The DNA for the CDR3 is TGTGCCAGCAGCCAAGCTCGCTCAACTGGAAACACCATATATTTT.

The V call is TRBV11-3, the J call TRBJ2-1; possibly TRBD2 for D (7 bases). V gave up 11 bases and J gave up 8 bases, with 19 bases separating them. The CDR3 spans 13 residues. CDR1 and CDR2 from the germline V gene are SGHNT and YENEEA. The CDR3 coding sequence is TGTGCCTCCAAAGGGCAGGGGAGGGATGAGCAGTTCTTC. It translates to CASKGQGRDEQFF.

This sequence joins TRBV10-3 and TRBJ1-2; D remains ambiguous. V was clipped by 10 bases and J by 8 bases, with 14 bases between them. CDR1 ENHRY and CDR2 SYGVKD come from the germline V gene. This CDR3 contains 11 residues. The CDR3, as DNA: TGTGCCACCGGCGGGGAAAAGGGCTACACCTTC. Protein product: CATGGEKGYTF.

The gene calls are TRBV3-1 (or the pseudogene TRBV3-2) and TRBJ2-5; no reliable D call. The CDR3 totals 15 residues. V lost 0 bases and J lost 2, with 10 bases in between. The germline V gene has CDR1 LGHDT and CDR2 YNNKEL (reference sequence). CDR3 sequence: CASSQDGRIQETQYF. CDR3 sequence (DNA): TGTGCCAGCAGCCAAGATGGTAGAATACAAGAGACCCAGTACTTC.

This rearrangement joins TRBV28 to TRBJ1-4, with unresolved D. Germline CDR1 and CDR2: MDHEN and SYDVKM. The CDR3 consists of 15 residues. The V end was cut by 4 bases, the J end by 0 bases, with 9 bases between. CDR3 nucleotides: TGTGCCAGCAGTTCTGCCCTGTCAACTAATGAAAAACTGTTTTTT. This encodes CASSSALSTNEKLFF.

This clone was recorded a few times. The chain uses TRBV10-3 and TRBJ1-2, with 7 bases that match TRBD1. The CDR3 is 16 residues long. The junction had 19 bases not matched to a gene; V was cut back by 3 bases and J by 12 bases. Germline CDR1 ENHRY, CDR2 SYGVKD. In nucleotides, the CDR3 is TGTGCCATCAGTGATCCCTCCGTGGAGGGGGCCTTAGTGAACACCTTC. Translation: CAISDPSVEGALVNTF.